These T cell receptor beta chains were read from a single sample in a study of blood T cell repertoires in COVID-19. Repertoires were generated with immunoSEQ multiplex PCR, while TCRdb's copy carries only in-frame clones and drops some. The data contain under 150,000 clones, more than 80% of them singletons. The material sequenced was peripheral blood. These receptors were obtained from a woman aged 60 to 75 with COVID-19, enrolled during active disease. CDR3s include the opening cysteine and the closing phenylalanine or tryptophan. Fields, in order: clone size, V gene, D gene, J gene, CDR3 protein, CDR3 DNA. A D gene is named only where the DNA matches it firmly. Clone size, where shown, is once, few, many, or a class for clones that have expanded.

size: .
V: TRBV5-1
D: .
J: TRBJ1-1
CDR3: CASSLGIAGEAFF
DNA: TGCGCCAGCAGCTTGGGTATTGCCGGTGAAGCTTTCTTT

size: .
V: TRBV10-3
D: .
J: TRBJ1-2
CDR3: CAISEVGEAHTF
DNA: TGTGCCATCAGTGAGGTGGGAGAGGCGCACACCTTC

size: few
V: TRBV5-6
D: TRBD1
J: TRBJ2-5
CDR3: CASSWRTGEETQYF
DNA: TGTGCCAGCAGCTGGAGGACAGGGGAAGAGACCCAGTACTTC

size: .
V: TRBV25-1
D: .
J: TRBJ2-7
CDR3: CASSVGGYEQYF
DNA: TGTGCCAGCAGTGTAGGAGGATACGAGCAGTACTTC

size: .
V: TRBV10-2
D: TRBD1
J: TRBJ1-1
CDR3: CASKEVTGGTEAFF
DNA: TGCGCCAGCAAAGAAGTAACAGGGGGCACTGAAGCTTTCTTT

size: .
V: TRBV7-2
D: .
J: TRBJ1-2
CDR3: CASSLTGIGYTF
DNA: TGTGCCAGCAGCTTAACGGGGATCGGCTACACCTTC

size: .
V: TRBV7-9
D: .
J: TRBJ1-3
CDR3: CASSLAPYAIYF
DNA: TGTGCCAGCAGCTTAGCCCCCTATGCCATATATTTT

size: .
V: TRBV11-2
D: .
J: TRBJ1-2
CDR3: CASSLIFRADKNDYGYTF
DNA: TGTGCCAGCAGCTTAATTTTTAGGGCGGACAAAAATGACTATGGCTACACCTTC

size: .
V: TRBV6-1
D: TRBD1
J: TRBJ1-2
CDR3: CASSEIGRTGINYGYTF
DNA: TGTGCCAGCAGTGAAATCGGCCGGACAGGGATAAACTATGGCTACACCTTC

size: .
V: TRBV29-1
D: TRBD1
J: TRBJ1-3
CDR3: CSARDSLSGNTIYF
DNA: TGCAGCGCCCGGGACAGTCTCTCTGGAAACACCATATATTTT

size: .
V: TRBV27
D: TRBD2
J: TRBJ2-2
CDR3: CASGRGGWTGELFF
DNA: TGTGCCAGCGGGCGGGGGGGCTGGACCGGGGAGCTGTTTTTT

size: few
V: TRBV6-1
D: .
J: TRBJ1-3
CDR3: CASSEAKRRQRPLNTIYF
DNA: TGTGCCAGCAGTGAAGCGAAGCGAAGACAGCGCCCGTTAAACACCATATATTTT

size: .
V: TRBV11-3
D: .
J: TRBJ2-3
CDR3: CASSRSGDTQYF
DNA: TGTGCCAGCAGTCGTTCGGGAGATACGCAGTATTTT

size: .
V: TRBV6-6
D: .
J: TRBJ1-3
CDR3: CASRQGEVGNTIYF
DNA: TGTGCCAGCAGACAGGGTGAGGTTGGAAACACCATATATTTT

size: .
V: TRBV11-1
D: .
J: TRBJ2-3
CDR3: CASSLTGPSTDTQYF
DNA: TGTGCCAGCAGCTTAACAGGGCCAAGCACAGATACGCAGTATTTT

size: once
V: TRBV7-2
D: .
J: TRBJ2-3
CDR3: CASTRGRGGTDTQYF
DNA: TGTGCCAGTACAAGGGGGCGGGGAGGCACAGATACGCAGTATTTT

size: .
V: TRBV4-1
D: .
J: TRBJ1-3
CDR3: CASSSRRGIEGSGNTIYF
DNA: TGCGCCAGCAGCTCCCGGAGGGGAATTGAGGGCTCTGGAAACACCATATATTTT

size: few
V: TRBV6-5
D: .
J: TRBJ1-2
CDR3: CASSYMDRYGYTF
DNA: TGTGCCAGCAGTTACATGGACAGATATGGCTACACCTTC

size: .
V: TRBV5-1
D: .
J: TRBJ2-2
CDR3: CASSLISGTGELFF
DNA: TGCGCCAGCAGCTTGATCAGTGGCACCGGGGAGCTGTTTTTT

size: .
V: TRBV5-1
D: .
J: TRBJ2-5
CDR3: CASSLGGGETQYF
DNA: TGCGCCAGCAGCTTGGGCGGCGGGGAGACCCAGTACTTC

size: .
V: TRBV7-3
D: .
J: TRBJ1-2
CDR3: CASSPHFGNYGYTF
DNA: TGTGCCAGCAGCCCACATTTCGGGAACTATGGCTACACCTTC

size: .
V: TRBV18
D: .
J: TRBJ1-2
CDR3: CASSPATGGQSYGYTF
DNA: TGTGCCAGCTCACCGGCGACGGGGGGGCAGAGCTATGGCTACACCTTC

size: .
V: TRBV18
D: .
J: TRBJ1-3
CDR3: CASSPQGNSGNTIYF
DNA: TGTGCCAGCTCACCACAGGGGAACTCTGGAAACACCATATATTTT

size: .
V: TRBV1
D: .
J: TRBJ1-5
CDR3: CTSTGKKGRRNQPQHF
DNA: TGCACCAGCACCGGAAAAAAGGGGCGGCGCAATCAGCCCCAGCATTTT

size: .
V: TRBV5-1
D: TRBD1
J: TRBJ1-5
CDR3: CASSPTTGGSNQPQHF
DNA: TGCGCCAGCAGCCCGACGACAGGGGGAAGCAATCAGCCCCAGCATTTT

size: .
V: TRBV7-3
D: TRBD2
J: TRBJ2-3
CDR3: CASSLREGDTQYF
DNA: TGTGCCAGCAGCTTACGGGAGGGAGATACGCAGTATTTT

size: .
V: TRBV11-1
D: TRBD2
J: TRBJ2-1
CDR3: CASSLAASGGRFF
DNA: TGTGCCAGCAGCTTAGCAGCTAGCGGGGGACGGTTCTTC

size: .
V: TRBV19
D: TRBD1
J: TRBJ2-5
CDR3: CASRTGGQETQYF
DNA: TGTGCCAGTAGGACAGGGGGCCAAGAGACCCAGTACTTC

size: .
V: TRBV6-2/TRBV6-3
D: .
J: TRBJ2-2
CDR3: CASSYLGTDTGELFF
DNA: TGTGCCAGCAGTTACCTGGGCACGGACACCGGGGAGCTGTTTTTT

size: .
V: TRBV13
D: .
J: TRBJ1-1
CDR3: CASSLTGTEAFF
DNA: TGTGCCAGCAGCTTAACCGGGACTGAAGCTTTCTTT

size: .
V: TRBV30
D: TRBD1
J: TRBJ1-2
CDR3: CAWATGVGDNYGYTF
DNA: TGTGCCTGGGCGACAGGGGTTGGGGATAACTATGGCTACACCTTC

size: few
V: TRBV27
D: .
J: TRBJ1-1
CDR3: CASSSTASTEAFF
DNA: TGTGCCAGCAGTTCGACAGCGTCCACTGAAGCTTTCTTT

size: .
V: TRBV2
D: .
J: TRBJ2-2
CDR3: CASSPQTSSTGELFF
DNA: TGTGCCAGCAGTCCGCAAACTAGCTCGACCGGGGAGCTGTTTTTT

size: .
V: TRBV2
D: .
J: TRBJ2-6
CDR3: CASSEALGTSPSGANVLTF
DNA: TGTGCCAGCAGTGAAGCGCTAGGGACATCACCCTCTGGGGCCAACGTCCTGACTTTC

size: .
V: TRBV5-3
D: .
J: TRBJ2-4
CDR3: CARSYDHPENIQYF
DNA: TGTGCCAGAAGCTACGATCACCCAGAAAACATTCAGTACTTC

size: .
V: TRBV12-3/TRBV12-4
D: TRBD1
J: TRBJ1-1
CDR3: CASSTTGEAEAFF
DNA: TGTGCCAGCAGTACGACAGGGGAGGCTGAAGCTTTCTTT

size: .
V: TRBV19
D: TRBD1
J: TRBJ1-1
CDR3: CASSPRTGDTEAFF
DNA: TGTGCCAGTAGTCCTCGGACAGGGGACACTGAAGCTTTCTTT

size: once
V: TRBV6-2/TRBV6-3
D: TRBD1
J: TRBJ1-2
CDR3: CASSFGQGGYGYTF
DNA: TGTGCCAGCAGTTTCGGACAGGGAGGCTATGGCTACACCTTC

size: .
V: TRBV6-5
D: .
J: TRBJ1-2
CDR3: CASSVELANYGYTF
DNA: TGTGCCAGCAGCGTAGAGTTAGCTAACTATGGCTACACCTTC

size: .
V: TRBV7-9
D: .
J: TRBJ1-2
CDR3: CASSFATVIAGYTF
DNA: TGTGCCAGCAGCTTCGCGACAGTTATCGCGGGCTACACCTTC

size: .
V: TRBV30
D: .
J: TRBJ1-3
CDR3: CAWSVRGSGNTIYF
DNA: TGTGCCTGGAGTGTACGGGGCTCTGGAAACACCATATATTTT

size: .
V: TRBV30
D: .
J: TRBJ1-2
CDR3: CAWSLSGYGFNYGYTF
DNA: TGTGCCTGGAGTTTGTCGGGTTATGGATTTAACTATGGCTACACCTTC

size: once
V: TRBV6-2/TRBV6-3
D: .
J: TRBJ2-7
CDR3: CASSYPTGRESYEQYF
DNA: TGTGCCAGCAGTTACCCGACAGGCCGAGAGTCCTACGAGCAGTACTTC

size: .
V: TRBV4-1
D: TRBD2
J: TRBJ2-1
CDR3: CASSQFVGLGNEQFF
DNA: TGCGCCAGCAGCCAATTTGTGGGACTAGGCAATGAGCAGTTCTTC

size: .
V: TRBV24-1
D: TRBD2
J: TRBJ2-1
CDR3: CATSDARGGGNEQFF
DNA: TGTGCCACCAGTGATGCGCGGGGGGGCGGGAATGAGCAGTTCTTC

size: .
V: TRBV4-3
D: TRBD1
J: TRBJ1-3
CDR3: CASSQRTGGRGNTIYF
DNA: TGCGCCAGCAGCCAAAGGACAGGGGGACGAGGAAACACCATATATTTT

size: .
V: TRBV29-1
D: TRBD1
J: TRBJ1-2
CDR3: CSVLKTGALRGYTF
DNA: TGCAGCGTTTTGAAGACAGGGGCGCTGCGTGGCTACACCTTC

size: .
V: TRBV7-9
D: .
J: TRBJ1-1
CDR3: CASAGPNTEAFF
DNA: TGTGCCAGCGCTGGGCCGAACACTGAAGCTTTCTTT

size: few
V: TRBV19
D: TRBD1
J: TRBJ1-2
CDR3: CASSTGQGKTGNYGYTF
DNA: TGTGCCAGTAGTACCGGACAGGGGAAAACCGGAAACTATGGCTACACCTTC

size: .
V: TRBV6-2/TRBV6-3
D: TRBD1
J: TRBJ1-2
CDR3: CASSYGTGGFGYTF
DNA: TGTGCCAGCAGTTACGGGACAGGGGGCTTTGGCTACACCTTC

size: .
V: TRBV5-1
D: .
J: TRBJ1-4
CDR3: CASSLVGGSNEKLFF
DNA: TGCGCCAGCAGCTTGGTGGGGGGGTCTAATGAAAAACTGTTTTTT

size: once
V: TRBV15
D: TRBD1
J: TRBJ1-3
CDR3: CATSTLGQGAPGNTIYF
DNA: TGTGCCACCAGCACTCTAGGACAGGGCGCACCTGGAAACACCATATATTTT

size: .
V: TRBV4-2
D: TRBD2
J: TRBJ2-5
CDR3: CASSRTSGPQETQYF
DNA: TGTGCCAGCAGCCGGACTAGCGGGCCCCAAGAGACCCAGTACTTC

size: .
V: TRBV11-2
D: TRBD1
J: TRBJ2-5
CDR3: CASSPGQGESSQYF
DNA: TGTGCCAGCAGCCCCGGACAGGGGGAGTCGTCCCAGTACTTC

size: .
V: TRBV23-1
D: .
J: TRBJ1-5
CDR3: CASTKGGVLINQPQHF
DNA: TGCGCCAGCACAAAGGGAGGGGTTCTTATCAATCAGCCCCAGCATTTT

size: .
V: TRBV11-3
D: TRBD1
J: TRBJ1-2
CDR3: CASSLVCFWQGAGGYTF
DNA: TGTGCCAGCAGCTTAGTTTGTTTCTGGCAGGGGGCGGGAGGCTACACCTTC

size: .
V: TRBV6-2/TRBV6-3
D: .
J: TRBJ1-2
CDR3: CASSWGYLLNYGYTF
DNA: TGTGCCAGCAGTTGGGGCTATTTACTTAACTATGGCTACACCTTC

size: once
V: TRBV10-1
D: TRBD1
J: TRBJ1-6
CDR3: CASSVGTENSPLHF
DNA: TGCGCCAGCAGTGTTGGGACAGAAAATTCACCCCTCCACTTT

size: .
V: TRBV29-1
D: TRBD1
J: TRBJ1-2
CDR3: CSVQTGGDGYTF
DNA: TGCAGCGTACAAACAGGGGGCGATGGCTACACCTTC

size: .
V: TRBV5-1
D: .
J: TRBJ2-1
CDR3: CASSLGQGIYNEQFF
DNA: TGCGCCAGCAGCTTGGGCCAGGGGATCTACAATGAGCAGTTCTTC